This section outlines one TCR beta chain sequence together with its context. Data came from immunoSEQ multiplex PCR; TCRdb stores just in-frame clones and leaves some out. The data contain fewer than 300,000 clones, roughly 85% of them singletons. This specimen belongs to a study of blood T cell repertoires in COVID-19. In the study overall: T cells, B-cell-depleted T cells, or PBMCs supplied cDNA or gDNA.

Germline loops: CDR1 SNHLY, CDR2 FYNNEI. There are 14 residues in the CDR3. V lost 7 bases, J lost 4 bases, and 7 bases stayed unmatched. The chain couples TRBV2 to TRBJ2-3; 8 nucleotides align to TRBD2. The receptor was isolated from a woman in her fifties or sixties who had recovered from COVID-19. The sequenced sample was peripheral blood. The CDR3: CASKSAGGSDTQYF. Here the CDR3 DNA reads TGTGCCAGCAAGTCTGCGGGGGGCTCAGATACGCAGTATTTT.